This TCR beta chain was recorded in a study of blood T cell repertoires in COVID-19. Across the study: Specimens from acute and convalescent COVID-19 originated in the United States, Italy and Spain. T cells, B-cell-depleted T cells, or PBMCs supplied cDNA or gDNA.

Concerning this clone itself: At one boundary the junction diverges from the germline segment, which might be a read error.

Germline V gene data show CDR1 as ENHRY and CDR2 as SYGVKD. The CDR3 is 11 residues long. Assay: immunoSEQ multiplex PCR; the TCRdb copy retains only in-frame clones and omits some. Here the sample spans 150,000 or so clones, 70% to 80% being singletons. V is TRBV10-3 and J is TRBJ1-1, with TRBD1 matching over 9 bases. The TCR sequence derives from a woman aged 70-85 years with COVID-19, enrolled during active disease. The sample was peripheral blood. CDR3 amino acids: CAIKEGTGSAF. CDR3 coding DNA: TGTGCCATCAAGGAGGGGACAGGGAGCGCCTTT.